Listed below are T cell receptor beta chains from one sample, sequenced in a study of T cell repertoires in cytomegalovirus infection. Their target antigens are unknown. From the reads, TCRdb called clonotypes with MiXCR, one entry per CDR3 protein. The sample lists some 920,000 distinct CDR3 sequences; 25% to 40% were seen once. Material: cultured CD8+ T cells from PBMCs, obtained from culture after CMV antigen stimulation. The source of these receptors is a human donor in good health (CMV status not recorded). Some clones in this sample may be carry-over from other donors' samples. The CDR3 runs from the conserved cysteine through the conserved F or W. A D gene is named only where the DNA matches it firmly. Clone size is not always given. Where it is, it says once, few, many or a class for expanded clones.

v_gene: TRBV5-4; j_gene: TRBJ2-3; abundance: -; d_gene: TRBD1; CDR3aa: CVTRGLVTDTQYF; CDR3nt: TGTGTTACGAGGGGGCTAGTAACAGATACGCAGTATTTT
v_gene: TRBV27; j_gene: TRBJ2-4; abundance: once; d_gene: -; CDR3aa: CANSTHRTSKNIQYF; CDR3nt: TGTGCCAACAGTACACATAGGACTTCCAAAAACATTCAGTACTTC
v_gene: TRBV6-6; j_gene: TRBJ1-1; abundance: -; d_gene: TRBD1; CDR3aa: CASTAGQGALTATEAFF; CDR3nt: TGTGCCAGCACCGCGGGACAGGGGGCCTTAACGGCCACTGAAGCTTTCTTT
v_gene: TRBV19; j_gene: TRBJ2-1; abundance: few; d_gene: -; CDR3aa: CASSIELVSNEQFF; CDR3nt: TGTGCCAGTAGTATAGAACTAGTGAGCAATGAGCAGTTCTTC
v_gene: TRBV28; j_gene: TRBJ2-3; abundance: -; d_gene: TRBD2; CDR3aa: CASSTTERETDTQYF; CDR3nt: TGTGCCAGCAGTACGACTGAGCGGGAGACAGATACGCAGTATTTT
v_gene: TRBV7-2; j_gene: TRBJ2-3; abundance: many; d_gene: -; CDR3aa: CASSLITASTDTQYF; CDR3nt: TGTGCCAGCAGCTTGATTACAGCTAGCACAGATACGCAGTATTTT
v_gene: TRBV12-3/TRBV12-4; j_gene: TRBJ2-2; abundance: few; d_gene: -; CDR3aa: CASSTPRSSTGELFF; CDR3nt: TGTGCCAGCAGTACCCCGCGATCTAGCACCGGGGAGCTGTTTTTT
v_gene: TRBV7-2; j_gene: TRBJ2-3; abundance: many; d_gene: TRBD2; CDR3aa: CASSTWTRYTDTQYF; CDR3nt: TGTGCCAGCAGCACCTGGACTAGGTACACAGATACGCAGTATTTT
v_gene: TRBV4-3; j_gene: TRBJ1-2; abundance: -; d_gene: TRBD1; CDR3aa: CASSSEGTGGFYGYTF; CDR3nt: TGCGCCAGCAGCTCTGAGGGGACAGGGGGATTCTATGGCTACACCTTC
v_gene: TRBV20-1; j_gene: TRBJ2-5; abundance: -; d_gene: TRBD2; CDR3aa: CSASQTSGGFGETQYF; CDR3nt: TGCAGTGCTAGCCAGACTAGCGGGGGTTTCGGAGAGACCCAGTACTTC
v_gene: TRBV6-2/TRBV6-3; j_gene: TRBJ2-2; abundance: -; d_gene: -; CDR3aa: CASMAGELFF; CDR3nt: TGTGCCAGCATGGCCGGGGAGCTGTTTTTT
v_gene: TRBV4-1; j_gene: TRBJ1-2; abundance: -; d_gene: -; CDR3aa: CASRQATAVIYGYTF; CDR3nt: TGCGCCAGCCGCCAAGCCACTGCAGTTATATATGGCTACACCTTC
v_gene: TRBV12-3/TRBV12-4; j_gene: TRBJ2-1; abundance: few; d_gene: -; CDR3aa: CASSFGQGGNEQFF; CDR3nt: TGTGCCAGCAGTTTCGGACAGGGAGGGAATGAGCAGTTCTTC
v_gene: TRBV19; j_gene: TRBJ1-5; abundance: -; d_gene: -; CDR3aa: CASRDAPRQPQHF; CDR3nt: TGTGCCAGTAGGGACGCCCCAAGGCAGCCCCAGCATTTT
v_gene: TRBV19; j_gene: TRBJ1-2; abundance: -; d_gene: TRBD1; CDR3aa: CASSPGQGFGYGYTF; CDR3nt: TGTGCCAGTAGCCCGGGACAGGGGTTCGGCTATGGCTACACCTTC
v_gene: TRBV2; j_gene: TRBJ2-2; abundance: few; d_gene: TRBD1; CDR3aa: CASSRWTGANGELFF; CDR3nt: TGTGCCAGCAGCCGTTGGACAGGGGCGAACGGGGAGCTGTTTTTT
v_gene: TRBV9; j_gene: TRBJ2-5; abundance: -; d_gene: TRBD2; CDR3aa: CASSVVSSGAQETQYF; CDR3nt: TGTGCCAGCAGCGTAGTTTCTAGCGGGGCTCAAGAGACCCAGTACTTC
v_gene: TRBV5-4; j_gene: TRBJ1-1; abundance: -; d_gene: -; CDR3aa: CASSMPRVYENTEAFF; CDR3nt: TGTGCCAGCAGCATGCCTCGGGTGTACGAGAACACTGAAGCTTTCTTT
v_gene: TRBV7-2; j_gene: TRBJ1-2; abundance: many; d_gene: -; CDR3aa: CASRGVYGYTF; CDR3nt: TGTGCCAGCAGGGGCGTCTATGGCTACACCTTC
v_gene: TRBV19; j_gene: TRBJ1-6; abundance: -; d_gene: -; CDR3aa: CASSARDVGLSSYNSPLHF; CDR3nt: TGTGCCAGTAGTGCAAGGGACGTTGGTTTAAGCTCCTATAATTCACCCCTCCACTTT
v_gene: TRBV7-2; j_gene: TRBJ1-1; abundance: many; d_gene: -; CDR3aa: CASSLEAPNTEAFF; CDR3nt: TGTGCCAGCAGCTTAGAAGCCCCGAACACTGAAGCTTTCTTT
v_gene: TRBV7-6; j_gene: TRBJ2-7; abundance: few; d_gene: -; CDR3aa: CASSYIDSPSYEQYF; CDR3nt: TGTGCCAGCAGCTATATCGACAGTCCTTCTTACGAGCAGTACTTC
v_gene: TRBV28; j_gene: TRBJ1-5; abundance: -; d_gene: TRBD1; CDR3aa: CASSHLRDSNQPQHF; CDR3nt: TGTGCCAGCAGTCACCTCCGGGACAGTAATCAGCCCCAGCATTTT
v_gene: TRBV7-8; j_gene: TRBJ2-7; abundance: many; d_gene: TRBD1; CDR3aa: CASTISDRDLDEQYF; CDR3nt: TGTGCCAGCACAATATCGGACAGGGATTTAGACGAGCAGTACTTC
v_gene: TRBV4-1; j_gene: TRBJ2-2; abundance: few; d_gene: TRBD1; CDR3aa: CASSLDRSYTGELFF; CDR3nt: TGCGCCAGCAGCCTGGACAGGTCGTACACCGGGGAGCTGTTTTTT
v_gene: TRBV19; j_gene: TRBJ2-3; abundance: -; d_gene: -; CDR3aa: CASSIYPTDTQYF; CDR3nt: TGTGCCAGTAGTATATATCCGACAGATACGCAGTATTTT
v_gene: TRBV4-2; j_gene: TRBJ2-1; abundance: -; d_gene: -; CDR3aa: CASSQRGAGSYNEQFF; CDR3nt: TGTGCCAGCAGCCAGAGGGGGGCCGGATCCTACAATGAGCAGTTCTTC
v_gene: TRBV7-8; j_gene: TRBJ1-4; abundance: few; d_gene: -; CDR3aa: CASSSLQKTNEKLFF; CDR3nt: TGTGCCAGCAGCTCCCTACAGAAAACTAATGAAAAACTGTTTTTT
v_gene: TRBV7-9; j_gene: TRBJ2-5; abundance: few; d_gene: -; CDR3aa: CAITAPGDQETQYF; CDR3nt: TGTGCCATCACGGCCCCGGGGGACCAAGAGACCCAGTACTTC
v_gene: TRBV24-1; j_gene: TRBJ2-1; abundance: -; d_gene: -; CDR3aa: CATRFGNEQFF; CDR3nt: TGTGCCACCCGGTTTGGGAATGAGCAGTTCTTC